This TCR beta chain was recorded in a study of blood T cell repertoires in COVID-19. Overall study: Samples of COVID-19 (acute and convalescent) were obtained from the United States, Italy and Spain. Nucleic acid was either cDNA or gDNA, and it came from T cells, B-cell-depleted T cells, or PBMCs.

Germline V gene lookup returns CDR1 SSHAT and CDR2 FNYEAQ (reference sequence). The CDR3 extends over 15 amino acids. Assay: immunoSEQ multiplex PCR; the TCRdb copy retains only in-frame clones and omits some. The profile shows about 370,000 clones, more than 70% of them singletons. Of note for this clone: An end of the junction does not agree with germline; a read error may underlie this.

Seattle patients were enrolled during active infection and followed longitudinally. V gene TRBV7-7 combines with J gene TRBJ1-3, with 7 bases that match TRBD1. Sequencing input: peripheral blood. This clonotype was sampled from a woman aged 30 to 39 with COVID-19, enrolled during active disease. The CDR3 spells CASSRDRDSGNTIYF. CDR3 DNA sequence: TGTGCTAGCAGCCGCGACAGGGACTCTGGAAACACCATATATTTT.